These 12 T cell receptor beta chains share one sample of origin, sequenced in a study of T cell responses to AZD1222 COVID-19 vaccine. Sequenced by immunoSEQ multiplex PCR; TCRdb stores in-frame clones only, minus some. In the table there are some 120,000 clones, around 91% of which are singletons. The sequences come from peripheral blood, collected on day 0 of MenACWY control vaccination. The receptor source for this set is an adult in good health.

The V gene is TRBV28, the J gene TRBJ2-5, with TRBD1 matching over 9 bases. CDR1 MDHEN and CDR2 SYDVKM come from the germline V gene. V lost 4 bases, J lost 2 bases, and 5 bases stayed unmatched. The CDR3 is made up of 15 amino acids. The CDR3 sequence is CASSYYRGQQETQYF. The CDR3 nucleotides are TGTGCCAGCAGTTACTACAGGGGGCAGCAAGAGACCCAGTACTTC.

The V and J genes are TRBV7-9 and TRBJ1-1; D is uncertain. CDR3 length equals 12 residues. Germline V gene sequence: CDR1 SEHNR, CDR2 FQNEAQ (reference sequence). V lost 1 base, J lost 6 bases, and 6 bases lay in between. In DNA form, the CDR3 reads TGTGCCAGCAGCTTAGGTAATGCTGAAGCTTTCTTT. Its protein product is CASSLGNAEAFF. Full variable domain (outside the CDR3, taken from reference TRBV7-9 and TRBJ1-1): DTGVSQNPRHKITKRGQNVTFRCDPISEHNRLYWYRQTLGQGPEFLTYFQNEAQLEKSRLLSDRFSAERPKGSFSTLEIQRTEQGDSAMYLCASSLGNAEAFFGQGTRLTVV.

The chain has TRBV6-5 and TRBJ1-3, with 7 bases matching TRBD1. The CDR3 sequence is 14 residues long. Germline V CDR1 and CDR2: MNHEY, SVGAGI. The CDR3 loop reads CGTRQGVSGNTIYF. CDR3 in DNA: TGTGGTACCCGACAGGGCGTCTCTGGAAACACCATATATTTT.

The V and J genes are TRBV19 and TRBJ1-1; D call uncertain. This CDR3 is built from 13 residues. CDR1 is LNHDA, CDR2 SQIVND, per germline (reference sequence). V was shortened by 7 bases and J by 5 bases, with 14 bases between the two germline ends. The CDR3 sequence: CASTPEGRTEAFF. The CDR3 coding sequence is TGTGCCAGTACCCCCGAGGGTAGAACTGAAGCTTTCTTT.

This clone is a singleton in its sample. This chain joins TRBV28 and TRBJ1-5; D is uncertain. The length of the CDR3 is 15 residues. V dropped 3 bases and J dropped 0 bases, with 9 bases sitting between them. The germline V gene encodes CDR1 MDHEN and CDR2 SYDVKM. CDR3 sequence reads: CASSLWGDSNQPQHF. The CDR3 region has the DNA TGTGCCAGCAGTTTGTGGGGAGATAGCAATCAGCCCCAGCATTTT.

For the CDR3, the DNA is TGTGCCAGCAGCCAAGGGAGAGGCGCTGAAGCTTTCTTT. This translates into CASSQGRGAEAFF. The rearrangement links TRBV14 to TRBJ1-1; no reliable D call. Per the germline V gene, CDR1 is SGHDN and CDR2 is FVKESK. V was pared by 1 base and J by 6 bases, with 9 bases between. This CDR3 has 13 amino acids.

With regard to this clone: At one boundary the junction diverges from the germline segment, which might be a read error. The rearrangement links TRBV7-9 to TRBJ1-1, with 9 bases matching TRBD1. CDR3 length: 15 amino acids. Germline V gene sequence: CDR1 SEHNR, CDR2 FQNEAQ (reference sequence). Here the CDR3 DNA reads TGTGCCAGCAGTTTAGGGGACAGGGAGAACACTGAAGCTTTCTTT. It codes for CASSLGDRENTEAFF.

The chain carries TRBV5-5 and TRBJ2-7; D possibly corresponds to TRBD1 (5 bases). V lost 0 bases and J lost 2, with 6 bases in between. Germline assignment: CDR1 SGHKS and CDR2 YYEKEE (reference sequence). The CDR3 has 13 residues. This CDR3 is CASSLEGTYEQYV. CDR3 nucleotides: TGTGCCAGCAGCTTGGAGGGGACCTACGAGCAGTACGTC.

This chain connects TRBV4-1 to TRBJ2-1, with 7 bases identical to TRBD2. Germline V gene data show CDR1 as MGHRA and CDR2 as YSYEKL. Trimming cost V 0 bases and J 8 bases; bases outside gene matches: 4. This CDR3 is 14 amino acids long. CDR3 amino acids: CASSQDGGLDEQFF. As DNA, the CDR3 is TGCGCCAGCAGCCAAGATGGAGGACTAGATGAGCAGTTCTTC.

The J gene is TRBJ2-1, the V gene TRBV25-1; 7 positions match TRBD1. CDR1 and CDR2 (germline): MGHDK, SYGVNS. CDR3 length: 13 residues. The V gene end was trimmed by 11 bases and the J gene end by 4 bases; junction bases not matched to a gene: 8. CDR3 coding DNA: TGTGCCGGTTGGACAGGCTTATACAATGAGCAGTTCTTC. As protein: CAGWTGLYNEQFF.

The V gene is TRBV5-5, the J gene TRBJ1-2; D is ambiguous. CDR1 and CDR2 (germline): SGHKS, YYEKEE (reference sequence). The germline V and J ends were trimmed by 2 bases and 0 bases, with 8 bases remaining between them. This CDR3 region has 14 residues. The CDR3 region has the DNA TGTGCCAGCAGCTTTGCAGGTACTAACTATGGCTACACCTTC. It translates to CASSFAGTNYGYTF.

The chain joins TRBV15 to TRBJ1-2; 8 bases line up with TRBD1. CDR3 length equals 13 residues. The V and J ends lost 7 bases and 5 bases, in that order; junction bases with no gene match: 6. Germline values: CDR1 LNHNV, CDR2 YYDKDF (reference sequence). The CDR3 DNA reads as TGTGCCACCAACAGGGGGACGGGGTATGGCTACACCTTC. It translates to CATNRGTGYGYTF. Supplemented by reference TRBV15 and TRBJ1-2, the full variable domain reads DAMVIQNPRYQVTQFGKPVTLSCSQTLNHNVMYWYQQKSSQAPKLLFHYYDKDFNNEADTPDNFQSRRPNTSFCFLDIRSPGLGDTAMYLCATNRGTGYGYTFGSGTRLTVV.